The T cell receptor beta chain under discussion was sequenced for a study of neurological immune-mediated disorders (dated by TCRdb to the late 2010s). With respect to the entire study: The study compared peripheral blood TCR-beta repertoires of HTLV-I-associated myelopathy (HAM/TSP) patients, multiple sclerosis patients and healthy controls using UMI-based sequencing. Of the approximately 66 subjects in the cohort, some 15 were HAM/TSP patients, approximately 34 were multiple sclerosis patients, and about 20 were healthy controls. The approximately 100 TCR-beta libraries included longitudinal samples, technical triplicates and paired sorted CD4+ and CD8+ T-cell subsets alongside PBMC samples.

For unsorted PBMC libraries, 2 million PBMCs were used after storage in RNAlater at -80 degrees C until RNA extraction. Peripheral blood was subjected to Ficoll-Hypaque density gradient centrifugation to isolate PBMCs, which were then cryopreserved in liquid nitrogen. cDNA was synthesized by template-switch 5'RACE using a primer carrying a 10-nucleotide random unique molecular identifier by which each TCR transcript was tagged. Each sequencing run produced over 160 million TCR-beta sequences covering 15-18 subjects. The RNeasy kit was used for extraction of total RNA. The KAPA Real-time Library Amplification kit was used to amplify TCR-beta VDJ regions with primers targeting the TCR constant region and the 5'RACE anchor. A first PCR added sample indexes and Illumina adaptors, and a second PCR then raised library yield. After Ampure bead purification, the roughly 650 bp TCR product was size-selected on a 2% E-gel SizeSelection system. Before pooling, library quality was assessed on a Bioanalyzer, concentration was determined with Qubit, and library quantification was performed with the Kapa Library Quantification kit. An Illumina HiSeq 2500 sequenced the libraries paired-end 2 x 150 bp. To increase sequence diversity, about 24-32% phiX was spiked into each library pool. Per the source publication's procedure: The UMI-based MiGEC pipeline processed quality-filtered reads and removed over 75% of raw TCR sequences during error correction. VDJ genes were aligned to IMGT germline references, and clonotypes were defined by unique CDR3 amino acid sequence plus V-J genes. Clonal expansion, Shannon diversity and CDR3 relatedness were evaluated with VDJtools (CalcPairwiseDistances, ClusterSamples), while phylogenetic trees were built in CLCbio workbench. Expanded clones were defined as having at least 8 unique UMIs, based on coefficient-of-variation modelling across technical triplicates. TCRdb trimmed the raw reads at Q25, called clones with MiXCR and kept productive beta chains. When rows share a CDR3 protein, they turn into one entry using the most common DNA and genes. TCRdb, not the original authors, processed these V and J calls. The sample table contains tens of thousands of distinct CDR3 sequences; only one count was recorded for under 13% of them. About 5.4% of the sample goes to the ten largest clones.

The paper as a whole reports these results and caveats: No identical CDR3 amino acid sequences were shared among expanded clones across subjects, suggesting private TCR-beta repertoires in all groups. TCR clonal expansion was highest in HAM/TSP patients and lowest in MS patients, with MS patients falling below even healthy controls.

In this sample, this clonotype turned up many times. The clone's antigen remains unknown. No per-base quality is available; no much larger clone lies one base away. This receptor was identified in a man in his 70s with HTLV-1-associated myelopathy (HAM/TSP). The sequencing input was PBMCs.

CDR3 region: CSVLDVMNTEAFF. The nucleotide sequence reads as follows: TGCAGCGTTCTGGATGTCATGAACACTGAAGCTTTCTTT. This chain joins TRBV29-1 to TRBJ1-1, with the D segment identity uncertain. CDR1 SQVTM and CDR2 ANQGSEA are derived from the germline V gene. From cysteine to phenylalanine, the CDR3 is 13 amino acids long. The only DNA kept is the CDR3, 39 bases in frame from the first base. V lost 5 bases and J lost 0 bases; the stretch between them is 10 bases long.